This TCR beta chain was profiled in a study of CD4+ T cells in melanoma. Profiling relied on immunoSEQ multiplex PCR, and the TCRdb table lists in-frame clones only, not all of them. The sample has 20,000 or so clones, approximately 81% seen once; the top ten hold about 5.4%. This clone was seen once. Germline V gene sequence: CDR1 SGHRS, CDR2 YFSETQ. This CDR3 is 14 amino acids long. V was trimmed by 2 bases and J by 7 bases, leaving 12 bases between them. Sequencing used cells from a culture (not recorded whether cultured in vitro). This chain uses TRBV5-1 with TRBJ1-4, with a tentative D call TRBD1 (5 bases). The receptor was isolated from a human donor with melanoma. CDR3 coding DNA: TGCGCCAGCAGCTTCAGGGACGTAGGTGAAAAACTGTTTTTT. Translated: CASSFRDVGEKLFF.